The 29 T cell receptor beta chains below come from one sample, sequenced in a study of neoadjuvant anti-PD-1 for oral cavity cancer. Sequencing was performed with immunoSEQ multiplex PCR; in TCRdb, only in-frame clones are kept and a portion is missing. This repertoire shows fewer than 35,000 clones, just under 90% found once; its top ten account for roughly 4%. Sequenced material: PBMCs, taken before nivolumab (anti-PD-1) treatment. These receptor sequences come from a person aged 35 to 85 with oral cavity squamous cell carcinoma.

This clone was counted only a few times. The V gene is TRBV4-1, the J gene TRBJ1-6; no clear D gene. Germline-derived CDR1 and CDR2 are MGHRA and YSYEKL. Trimming cost V 1 base and J 7 bases, with 8 bases left between them. This CDR3 comprises 14 residues. The CDR3 region is CASSQGQINSPLHF. In DNA, the CDR3 is TGCGCCAGCAGCCAAGGTCAGATCAATTCACCCCTCCACTTT.

The CDR3 coding sequence is TGTGCCAGCAGCTTCGGGACGGCGAGCTACGAGCAGTACTTC. Encoded protein: CASSFGTASYEQYF. This sequence joins TRBV5-4 and TRBJ2-7; either TRBD1 or TRBD2 may fit D (5 bases each). The CDR3 is 14 residues long. Trimming stripped 2 bases from V and 3 bases from J, with 12 bases between. Looked up from germline, CDR1 is SGHNT and CDR2 is YYREEE (reference sequence).

The chain links TRBV4-1 to TRBJ1-1; 11 nucleotides align to TRBD1. V was pared by 4 bases and J by 0 bases, with 7 bases of the junction left unmatched. Germline V gene lookup returns CDR1 MGHRA and CDR2 YSYEKL. There are 17 residues in the CDR3. CDR3 protein: CASSRGTGGQMNTEAFF. The CDR3 DNA reads as TGCGCCAGCAGCCGCGGGACAGGGGGTCAGATGAACACTGAAGCTTTCTTT.

For the CDR3, the DNA is TGTGCCAGCAGCCCGCCACGAGCCTACGAGCAGTACTTC. This translates into CASSPPRAYEQYF. The rearrangement uses TRBV7-9 and TRBJ2-7; D is uncertain. V lost 5 bases, J lost 2 bases, and 10 bases lay in between. Germline V gene data show CDR1 as SEHNR and CDR2 as FQNEAQ (reference sequence). CDR3 length: 13 residues.

J is TRBJ1-5 and V is TRBV4-2; D perhaps matches TRBD1 (5 bases). This CDR3 has 15 amino acids. V gave up 2 bases and J gave up 5 bases, with 13 bases separating them. Germline loops: CDR1 LGHNA, CDR2 YNFKEQ. CDR3 nucleotide sequence: TGTGCCAGCAGCCAACCCGGGACCCATGATCAGCCCCAGCATTTT. This translates into CASSQPGTHDQPQHF.

V gene TRBV6-6 combines with J gene TRBJ2-7; D uncertain. This CDR3 is built from 14 residues. The V gene's germline CDR1 is MNHNY and CDR2 SVGAGI (reference sequence). Deletions cut 0 bases from V and 2 bases from J, with 8 bases between. CDR3 coding DNA: TGTGCCAGCAGTTACTCTCAGGTGGCCTACGAGCAGTACTTC. This codes for CASSYSQVAYEQYF.

This sequence joins TRBV9 and TRBJ2-2; the D is unclear. Germline V gene lookup returns CDR1 SGDLS and CDR2 YYNGEE. The CDR3 consists of 13 residues. V was pared by 0 bases and J by 5 bases, with 5 bases between. The CDR3 loop reads CASSVAPTGELFF. The CDR3 nucleotides are TGTGCCAGCAGCGTAGCTCCTACCGGGGAGCTGTTTTTT.

V is TRBV5-4 and J is TRBJ2-3; TRBD2 agrees at 15 bases. The CDR3 loop spans 15 amino acids. V lost 4 bases, J lost 6 bases, and 3 bases stayed unmatched. The germline V gene encodes CDR1 SGHNT and CDR2 YYREEE (reference sequence). As DNA, the CDR3 is TGTGCCAGCAGCGGACTAGCGGGGGGGCAGGATACGCAGTATTTT. It is translated as CASSGLAGGQDTQYF.

The chain uses TRBV11-2 and TRBJ1-1; perhaps TRBD1 as D (6 bases). Germline CDR1 SGHAT, CDR2 FQNNGV. The CDR3 has 15 amino acids. V was pared by 5 bases and J by 3 bases, with 16 bases between. In DNA, the CDR3 is TGTGCCAGCAGCCCTCGGCCGGGGGCGGACACTGAAGCTTTCTTT. Amino acids: CASSPRPGADTEAFF.

This chain connects TRBV10-3 to TRBJ1-2; possibly TRBD1 for D (5 bases). The V gene's germline CDR1 is ENHRY and CDR2 SYGVKD. The V and J ends lost 3 bases and 2 bases respectively, with 10 bases between them. This CDR3 spans 14 amino acids. CDR3 DNA sequence: TGTGCCATCAGTGATGGCCGGGGGAACTATGGCTACACCTTC. Amino acid sequence: CAISDGRGNYGYTF.

The chain combines TRBV6-5 with TRBJ1-3; D unresolved. The germline V gene encodes CDR1 MNHEY and CDR2 SVGAGI. This CDR3 contains 16 residues. Trimming pared 2 bases from V and 0 bases from J, leaving 11 bases between. CDR3 residues: CASSYDPDYSGNTIYF. Here the CDR3 DNA reads TGTGCCAGCAGTTACGACCCCGATTACTCTGGAAACACCATATATTTT.

The rearrangement links TRBV19 to TRBJ1-1, with TRBD1 as a possible D gene (5 bases). Germline assignment: CDR1 LNHDA and CDR2 SQIVND (reference sequence). V lost 3 bases and J 5 bases, leaving 19 bases between the germline ends. The CDR3 loop spans 16 amino acids. CDR3 in DNA: TGTGCCAGTAGTATGGTGTGGCGGGGGTCGAGGACTGAAGCTTTCTTT. It yields the protein CASSMVWRGSRTEAFF. Based on the CDR3 plus reference TRBV19 and TRBJ1-1, the full variable domain is DGGITQSPKYLFRKEGQNVTLSCEQNLNHDAMYWYRQDPGQGLRLIYYSQIVNDFQKGDIAEGYSVSREKKESFPLTVTSAQKNPTAFYLCASSMVWRGSRTEAFFGQGTRLTVV.

This clone was seen only a few times. The V and J genes are TRBV6-1 and TRBJ1-3; tentatively, D is TRBD1 (5 bases). The CDR3 has 14 residues. CDR1 is MNHNS, CDR2 SASEGT, per germline. Trimming cost V 7 bases and J 4 bases, with 14 bases left between them. The CDR3 loop reads CASTTGLSGNTIYF. In DNA, the CDR3 is TGTGCCAGCACGACGGGGCTCTCGGGAAACACCATATATTTT.

The V call is TRBV5-6, the J call TRBJ2-5, with 8 bases fitting TRBD1. With V trimmed by 1 base and J by 0 bases, 5 bases remained unmatched. The CDR3 has 16 residues. Germline V CDR1 and CDR2: SGHDT, YYEEEE. The CDR3 is CASSLWGQVYQETQYF. In DNA, the CDR3 is TGTGCCAGCAGCTTGTGGGGACAGGTGTACCAAGAGACCCAGTACTTC.

The chain joins TRBV7-9 to TRBJ1-4; 8 bases fit TRBD1. The CDR3 is 16 amino acids. Unmatched junction bases numbered 5, after V lost 1 base and J lost 4 bases. CDR1 and CDR2 from the germline V gene are SEHNR and FQNEAQ (reference sequence). The DNA of the CDR3 is TGTGCCAGCAGCTTAGGACAGGGGTTCCTTAATGAAAAACTGTTTTTT. Amino acids: CASSLGQGFLNEKLFF.

The genes are TRBV27 and TRBJ1-6; possible D gene TRBD1, 5 bases. CDR3 length: 14 amino acids. V was cut by 4 bases and J by 5 bases, with 9 bases left in between. Germline CDR1 reads MNHEY; CDR2 reads SMNVEV (reference sequence). CDR3 bases: TGTGCCAGCAGTTCCCGACAGAATAATTCACCCCTCCACTTT. Residues: CASSSRQNNSPLHF.

This clone has just one count. The chain couples TRBV19 to TRBJ1-2, with D uncertain. CDR3 length equals 14 residues. V lost 4 bases to trimming and J lost 5 bases, with 14 bases between them. Germline-derived CDR1 and CDR2 are LNHDA and SQIVND (reference sequence). The chain's CDR3 is CASSRASGGYGYTF. The CDR3 DNA reads as TGTGCCAGTAGTAGGGCCTCTGGAGGGTATGGCTACACCTTC.

V gene TRBV4-1 combines with J gene TRBJ2-1; D is ambiguous. The ends were cut back, 0 bases at V and 11 bases at J, with 8 bases in the middle. This CDR3 has 12 residues. Germline V CDR1 and CDR2: MGHRA, YSYEKL. CDR3 sequence: CASSQDNRQQFF. As DNA, the CDR3 is TGCGCCAGCAGCCAAGATAATCGGCAGCAGTTCTTC.

This chain joins TRBV5-1 and TRBJ1-1; D call uncertain. Germline loops: CDR1 SGHRS, CDR2 YFSETQ. The CDR3 is made up of 13 amino acids. Trimming pared 4 bases from V and 0 bases from J, leaving 7 bases between. As DNA, the CDR3 is TGCGCCAGCAGCCCCGTTCTGAACACTGAAGCTTTCTTT. Translated: CASSPVLNTEAFF. Based on the CDR3 plus reference TRBV5-1 and TRBJ1-1, the full variable domain is KAGVTQTPRYLIKTRGQQVTLSCSPISGHRSVSWYQQTPGQGLQFLFEYFSETQRNKGNFPGRFSGRQFSNSRSEMNVSTLELGDSALYLCASSPVLNTEAFFGQGTRLTVV.

This chain joins TRBV10-3 and TRBJ1-6; D might be TRBD1 (5 bases). The CDR3 loop spans 13 amino acids. V was shortened by 7 bases and J by 8 bases, with 12 bases between the two germline ends. The germline V gene encodes CDR1 ENHRY and CDR2 SYGVKD. Here the CDR3 reads CAITTGGDSPLHF. The DNA for the CDR3 is TGTGCCATCACTACAGGAGGAGATTCACCCCTCCACTTT.

J is TRBJ1-5 and V is TRBV7-2; D may be TRBD1 (5 bases). The CDR3 runs to 15 residues. Germline V CDR1 and CDR2: SGHTA, FQGNSA. The V gene lost 4 bases and the J gene lost 9 bases, with 19 bases spanning the gap. CDR3 region: CASSSGLQGNLPQHF. The CDR3 DNA is TGTGCCAGCAGCTCGGGACTCCAAGGGAACCTGCCCCAGCATTTT.

The chain recombines TRBV6-1 with TRBJ1-1; D call uncertain. Germline values: CDR1 MNHNS, CDR2 SASEGT. The V and J ends lost 2 bases and 5 bases respectively, with 15 bases between them. The CDR3 is made up of 15 amino acids. The CDR3 DNA follows: TGTGCCAGCAGTGAACTCACCGAAGCGGGGACTGAAGCTTTCTTT. Translating it yields CASSELTEAGTEAFF.

The J gene is TRBJ1-2, the V gene TRBV5-4; 8 bases are shared with TRBD1. With V trimmed by 4 bases and J by 7 bases, 6 bases remained unmatched. Germline V lookup: CDR1 SGHNT, CDR2 YYREEE (reference sequence). This CDR3 comprises 13 residues. The CDR3 is CASSLDRGGGYTF. In nucleotides, the CDR3 is TGTGCCAGCAGCCTAGACAGGGGAGGTGGCTACACCTTC. Full variable domain (rest looked up from reference TRBV5-4 and TRBJ1-2): ETGVTQSPTHLIKTRGQQVTLRCSSQSGHNTVSWYQQALGQGPQFIFQYYREEENGRGNFPPRFSGLQFPNYSSELNVNALELDDSALYLCASSLDRGGGYTFGSGTRLTVV.

On this clone: Distinct nucleotide sequences in the sample also encode this CDR3. The chain couples TRBV28 to TRBJ2-1, with 8 bases lining up with TRBD1. The CDR3 sequence is 15 residues long. CDR1 is MDHEN and CDR2 is SYDVKM in the germline V gene. Trimming cost V 2 bases and J 4 bases; bases outside gene matches: 4. The CDR3, as DNA: TGTGCCAGCAGTTTAATGCAGGGGGCATACAATGAGCAGTTCTTC. Residues: CASSLMQGAYNEQFF.

V is TRBV4-1 and J is TRBJ2-1, with D possibly being TRBD1 (6 bases). Germline assignment: CDR1 MGHRA and CDR2 YSYEKL. Trimming left V 4 bases short and J 4 bases short, with 8 bases between. This CDR3 has 13 residues. The CDR3 here is CASSRGQYNEQFF. The DNA of the CDR3 is TGCGCCAGCAGCCGCGGACAGTACAATGAGCAGTTCTTC.

Turning to this clone: A much more abundant neighbour one base away suggests this may be a read error. No conserved phenylalanine or tryptophan ends this CDR3, so it is likely a read error. The chain recombines TRBV27 with TRBJ1-2, with D maybe TRBD1 (6 bases). The CDR3 has 17 residues. The V end was cut by 0 bases, the J end by 4 bases, with 18 bases between. CDR1 and CDR2 from the germline V gene are MNHEY and SMNVEV (reference sequence). CDR3 residues: CASSLSSLGGARYGYTL. DNA of the CDR3: TGTGCCAGCAGTTTATCCTCTCTCGGGGGGGCGCGCTATGGCTACACCCTC.

In nucleotides, the CDR3 is TGTGCCAGCAGCTCTACTAGGCTGGAGACCCAGTACTTC. This sequence encodes CASSSTRLETQYF. The chain joins TRBV7-2 to TRBJ2-5; TRBD2 might be the D (5 bases). The CDR3 extends over 13 amino acids. The V gene's germline CDR1 is SGHTA and CDR2 FQGNSA. Trimming stripped 4 bases from V and 5 bases from J, with 11 bases between.

This chain joins TRBV9 and TRBJ1-2; 9 bases match TRBD1. Germline assignment: CDR1 SGDLS and CDR2 YYNGEE. The CDR3 sequence is 15 residues long. V gave up 0 bases and J gave up 6 bases; unmatched junction bases: 6. CDR3 amino acids: CASSVETGGRDGYTF. DNA of the CDR3: TGTGCCAGCAGCGTAGAAACAGGGGGCAGGGATGGCTACACCTTC.

This clone was detected only once. This chain connects TRBV18 to TRBJ1-1; D perhaps matches TRBD1 (5 bases). Deletions cut 5 bases from V and 4 bases from J, with 11 bases between. The CDR3 is made up of 13 amino acids. Germline values: CDR1 KGHSH, CDR2 LQKENI. The CDR3 loop is CASSSQASTEAFF. The DNA of the CDR3 is TGTGCCAGCTCATCACAGGCCTCCACTGAAGCTTTCTTT.